The 21 T cell receptor beta chains presented below share a single source sample, sequenced in a study of regulatory T cells in long-lasting Graves disease. Time point described: newly diagnosed GD, antithyroid drugs for less than 3 months. The TCR library used RNA extracted from PBMCs. According to the study, TCR beta libraries were built with iRepertoire HTBI primers and CDR3-region Arm-PCR. Via MiXCR, TCRdb re-called the multiplex PCR reads, giving one row per CDR3 protein. The table has a few hundred thousand distinct CDR3 sequences, about 12% seen once. This sample also belongs to another study, concerning T cells in Graves' hyperthyroidism and ophthalmopathy.

Material: peripheral blood mononuclear cells (PBMCs), obtained at new diagnosis, from a patient treated with antithyroid drugs. Receptors were obtained from a woman aged 18-35 years with Graves disease.

This clonotype was seen ten or more times. The J gene is TRBJ2-1, the V gene TRBV12-3 or TRBV12-4, with D uncertain. The CDR3 loop spans 13 amino acids. Trimming stripped 6 bases from V and 2 bases from J, with 8 bases between. The CDR3 sequence is CASRRSAYNEQFF. CDR3 nucleotides: TGTGCCAGCAGGCGGTCGGCCTACAATGAGCAGTTCTTC.

This clonotype appeared many times. The chain has TRBV2 and TRBJ2-1; D is unresolved. Trimming shortened V by 6 bases and J by 10 bases, and 13 bases separated the two germline ends. This CDR3 contains 12 residues. Germline V gene lookup returns CDR1 SNHLY and CDR2 FYNNEI. CDR3 loop: CASSVTEYEQFF. The CDR3 DNA reads TGTGCCAGCAGCGTTACAGAATACGAGCAGTTCTTC.

This clonotype was found many times. The chain combines TRBV6-9 with TRBJ1-1, with 7 bases aligning to TRBD1. Losses at the gene ends were 3 bases for V and 4 bases for J; bases not matched to a gene: 5. This CDR3 spans 14 amino acids. The V gene's germline CDR1 is MNHGY and CDR2 SVAAGI. The CDR3 DNA reads TGTGCCAGCAGTTACTCCAGGGGGAGCACTGAAGCTTTCTTT. As protein: CASSYSRGSTEAFF.

This clonotype was seen at least ten times. V gene TRBV5-5 combines with J gene TRBJ2-1; 9 nucleotides align to TRBD2. After removal of 4 bases from V and 6 bases from J, the junction contained 8 bases not matched to a gene. The germline V gene has CDR1 SGHKS and CDR2 YYEKEE (reference sequence). The length of the CDR3 is 15 residues. DNA of the CDR3: TGTGCCAGCAGCCCTTTAGCGGGAGAGGGCAATGAGCAGTTCTTC. It is translated as CASSPLAGEGNEQFF.

This clonotype was seen at least ten times. The chain uses TRBV10-2 and TRBJ2-7; 9 bases align to TRBD2. Germline V gene sequence: CDR1 WSHSY, CDR2 SAAADI. CDR3 length: 14 amino acids. Trimming at V came to 6 bases and at J to 0 bases, leaving 3 bases not matched to a gene. DNA for the CDR3: TGCGCCAGCAGACGCGGGAGGGCCTCCTACGAGCAGTACTTC. Translation: CASRRGRASYEQYF.

This clonotype was observed at least ten times. In DNA form, the CDR3 reads TGTGCCAGCTCACCACCGACTACCCGGCGTGAGCAGTTCTTC. It translates to CASSPPTTRREQFF. This chain links TRBV18 with TRBJ2-1; tentatively, D is TRBD2 (5 bases). The CDR3 has 14 residues. The germline gives CDR1 KGHSH, CDR2 LQKENI. V lost 0 bases to trimming and J lost 9 bases, with 12 bases between them. Complete variable domain (other parts from reference TRBV18 and TRBJ2-1): NAGVMQNPRHLVRRRGQEARLRCSPMKGHSHVYWYRQLPEEGLKFMVYLQKENIIDESGMPKERFSAEFPKEGPSILRIQQVVRGDSAAYFCASSPPTTRREQFFGPGTRLTVL.

On this clonotype itself: With a much larger clone just one base away, this may be a read error. In nucleotides, the CDR3 is TGTGCCAGCAGTGAAACCCTAGCGGGGGGGCTAGATACGCAGTATTTT. Its translation: CASSETLAGGLDTQYF. The chain is built from TRBV2 and TRBJ2-3, with 12 bases identical to TRBD2. V lost 2 bases and J lost 5; bases outside the gene matches: 5. The germline V gene encodes CDR1 SNHLY and CDR2 FYNNEI. The CDR3 has 16 residues.

This clonotype appeared many times. The V and J genes are TRBV7-8 and TRBJ2-1; possibly TRBD2 for D (6 bases). V lost 4 bases and J lost 6, with 13 bases in between. The length of the CDR3 is 14 residues. The germline V gene has CDR1 SGHVS and CDR2 FQNEAQ. CDR3 amino acids: CASSYPLGGNEQFF. The CDR3 bases are TGTGCCAGCAGCTACCCCTTGGGGGGCAATGAGCAGTTCTTC.

This clonotype was detected once. The rearrangement joins TRBV29-1 to TRBJ2-1; no clear D gene. CDR1 SQVTM and CDR2 ANQGSEA come from the germline V gene. This CDR3 has 11 amino acids. V was cut by 6 bases and J by 4 bases, with 7 bases left in between. CDR3 in amino acids: CSVPSYNEQFF. CDR3 nucleotide sequence: TGCAGCGTCCCTTCTTACAATGAGCAGTTCTTC.

CDR3 nucleotide sequence: TGTGCCAGCAGTGACTCTGAGGACAGGGATGGCTACACCTTC. This sequence encodes CASSDSEDRDGYTF. V usage is TRBV6-4 and J usage is TRBJ1-2; TRBD1 matches at 8 bases. The V segment lost 0 bases and the J segment 6 bases; nucleotides outside the gene matches: 3. Germline V gene sequence: CDR1 MRHNA, CDR2 SNTAGT. This CDR3 contains 14 residues.

This clonotype occurred a few times. The genes are TRBV29-1 and TRBJ1-1; a possible D gene is TRBD1 (5 bases). This CDR3 contains 12 residues. Deletions cut 6 bases from V and 2 bases from J, with 10 bases between. Germline assignment: CDR1 SQVTM and CDR2 ANQGSEA. For the CDR3, the DNA is TGCAGCGTGTCATGGACAAACACTGAAGCTTTCTTT. Translation: CSVSWTNTEAFF.

This clonotype was seen repeatedly, ten times or more. The rearrangement joins TRBV2 to TRBJ2-1; D gene unclear. The V and J ends lost 3 bases and 4 bases respectively, with 7 bases between them. The CDR3 contains 13 residues. Germline V lookup: CDR1 SNHLY, CDR2 FYNNEI. In DNA, the CDR3 is TGTGCCAGCAGTGACTCCACGTACAATGAGCAGTTCTTC. It is translated as CASSDSTYNEQFF.

In this sample, this clonotype turned up many times. V usage is TRBV4-2 and J usage is TRBJ1-2, with TRBD1 as a possible D gene (5 bases). From germline, CDR1 is LGHNA and CDR2 YNFKEQ. The CDR3 is made up of 16 amino acids. The ends were cut back, 0 bases at V and 0 bases at J, with 11 bases in the middle. The CDR3, as DNA: TGTGCCAGCAGCCAAGATAGCGGCAGGGCTAACTATGGCTACACCTTC. Translated: CASSQDSGRANYGYTF.

This clonotype was counted many times. The V and J genes are TRBV7-9 and TRBJ2-4; D ambiguous. CDR3 length: 14 residues. Between the trimmed V and J ends, which lost 4 bases and 1 base, there was a span of 8 bases. Germline V gene lookup returns CDR1 SEHNR and CDR2 FQNEAQ (reference sequence). The CDR3 DNA is TGTGCCAGCAGCTGGGAAGAGGCCAAAAACATTCAGTACTTC. Translation: CASSWEEAKNIQYF.

There are a few counts of this clonotype. The chain couples TRBV14 to TRBJ2-2; D gene uncertain. The CDR3 totals 16 residues. CDR1 is SGHDN and CDR2 is FVKESK in the germline V gene. Trimming removed 1 base from V and 4 bases from J, with 13 bases in between. The CDR3: CASSQVRALTTGELFF. The CDR3 nucleotides read TGTGCCAGCAGCCAAGTTCGGGCCCTTACCACCGGGGAGCTGTTTTTT.

The CDR3 DNA sequence: TGTGCCAGCAGCTCCGTGGACGCAGATACGCAGTATTTT. It is translated as CASSSVDADTQYF. This chain joins TRBV7-3 and TRBJ2-3; D unresolved. CDR3 length: 13 residues. Trimming pared 4 bases from V and 4 bases from J, leaving 9 bases between. Germline V gene sequence: CDR1 SGHTA, CDR2 FQGTGA. Combining the CDR3 with reference TRBV7-3 and TRBJ2-3 gives the whole variable domain GAGVSQTPSNKVTEKGKYVELRCDPISGHTALYWYRQSLGQGPEFLIYFQGTGAADDSGLPNDRFFAVRPEGSVSTLKIQRTERGDSAVYLCASSSVDADTQYFGPGTRLTVL.

The rearrangement uses TRBV27 and TRBJ1-1, with no clear D. Germline V gives CDR1 MNHEY, CDR2 SMNVEV (reference sequence). The CDR3 loop spans 14 amino acids. The V end lost 1 base, the J end lost 8 bases, and 14 bases lay between the germline ends. DNA for the CDR3: TGTGCCAGCAGTTTATACTCCACTGGGGAGGAAGCTTTCTTT. Translated: CASSLYSTGEEAFF.

The J gene is TRBJ2-3, the V gene TRBV5-5, with D possibly being TRBD1 (5 bases). CDR3 length: 17 residues. The ends were cut back, 4 bases at V and 1 base at J, with 19 bases in the middle. Germline values: CDR1 SGHKS, CDR2 YYEKEE (reference sequence). CDR3 loop: CASSRRLLTAGTDTQYF. DNA for the CDR3: TGTGCCAGCAGCCGCCGACTCTTGACAGCTGGCACAGATACGCAGTATTTT. The variable domain in full, with the rest retrieved from reference TRBV5-5 and TRBJ2-3, is DAGVTQSPTHLIKTRGQQVTLRCSPISGHKSVSWYQQVLGQGPQFIFQYYEKEERGRGNFPDRFSARQFPNYSSELNVNALLLGDSALYLCASSRRLLTAGTDTQYFGPGTRLTVL.

This clonotype was counted ten times or more. This chain links TRBV24-1 with TRBJ2-5; TRBD1 aligns across 7 bases. The CDR3 sequence is 15 residues long. Germline trimming cut 3 bases from V and 0 bases from J; bases unmatched to any gene: 3. Germline V gene data show CDR1 as KGHDR and CDR2 as SFDVKD. CDR3 region: CATSDRDRHQETQYF. The CDR3 DNA reads TGTGCCACCAGTGATCGGGACAGACACCAAGAGACCCAGTACTTC.

Of note for this clonotype: It may be a read error: a sequence one base away is much more abundant. The chain links TRBV2 to TRBJ2-3; the D gene could be TRBD1 or TRBD2 (5 bases each). The J call could be wrong; TRBJ2-5 is a better fit for the DNA end. The CDR3 is 13 residues long. Germline V CDR1 and CDR2: SNHLY, FYNNEI. The CDR3 DNA reads TGTGCCAGCGCAAGGGGACCCGTTGAGACCCAGTACTTC. Residues: CASARGPVETQYF.

This clonotype was recorded many times. V usage is TRBV20-1 and J usage is TRBJ1-2, with a possible D match to TRBD1 (6 bases). Between the trimmed V and J ends, which lost 7 bases and 0 bases, there was a span of 15 bases. CDR1 and CDR2 from the germline V gene are DFQATT and SNEGSKA (reference sequence). The CDR3 runs to 14 residues. The chain's CDR3 is CSVRGARPNYGYTF. The CDR3 region has the DNA TGCAGTGTAAGGGGGGCCAGACCTAACTATGGCTACACCTTC.